Here is one TCR beta chain with its context. Its cognate antigen is unknown. The repertoire was sequenced with immunoSEQ multiplex PCR; TCRdb's copy has only in-frame clones and lacks some. The table lists about 120,000 clones, 80% to 90% of them singletons, with 9% to 15% in the top ten. This sample stems from a study of T cell responses to AZD1222 COVID-19 vaccine. J lost 4 bases, V lost 1 base, and 1 base had no gene match. CDR3 length: 14 amino acids. Germline V gives CDR1 SEHNR, CDR2 FQNEAQ (reference sequence). Notes on the study in general: The study identified only six AZD1222 recipients as seropositive at baseline. Sampled repertoires all dated from after the peak T cell response. The donor cohort was predominantly white British with a female majority, and clonal diversity may have been underestimated.

The specimen comprised peripheral blood, sampled on day 0 of AZD1222 vaccination. The chain carries TRBV7-9 and TRBJ1-2; TRBD1 matches 9 bases. The TCR was taken from an adult in good health. This CDR3 reads CASSLEQGAYGYTF. CDR3 nucleotides: TGTGCCAGCAGCTTAGAACAGGGGGCCTATGGCTACACCTTC.